These 2 T cell receptor beta chains came from one sample sequenced in a study of CXCR3-negative and CXCR3-positive naive CD8 T cells. UMI-tagged TRB cDNA libraries were built via 5' RACE. TCRdb processed the 5' RACE reads again and assigns one entry to each CDR3 protein, with no DNA. This table lists over 100,000 distinct CDR3 sequences. Sequencing was performed on naive CXCR3- CD8+ T cells from blood. The subset was: CD45RO-CCR7+CD27+CD95- naive CD8+ T cells lacking CXCR3 (TNR3-). Receptor source: a human donor in good health. Some clones in this sample may be carry-over from other donors' samples.

The V and J genes are TRBV14 and TRBJ2-3. The CDR3 has 13 residues. Germline V gene sequence: CDR1 SGHDN, CDR2 FVKESK. The CDR3 is CASSQVRTDTQYF.

The rearrangement uses TRBV27 and TRBJ2-2; the TCRdb D gene call, TRBD2, has no DNA to confirm it. Germline lookup yields CDR1 MNHEY and CDR2 SMNVEV (reference sequence). The CDR3 length is 15 residues. The CDR3 loop reads CASRTGLAVAGELFF.